These 2 T cell receptor beta chains originate from one sample sequenced in a study of cytomegalovirus exposure and HLA in healthy donors. The PCR employed 60 Vbeta primers together with 13 Jbeta primers. TCRdb keeps only in-frame clones here, not all; method: immunoSEQ multiplex PCR. The sample includes about 100,000 clones, 65% to 85% of them seen just once. Specimen: PBMCs. The receptors come from a man aged 50 or older in good health and CMV-seronegative.

J is TRBJ1-2 and V is TRBV2; tentative D call: TRBD1 (5 bases). From germline, CDR1 is SNHLY and CDR2 FYNNEI. The CDR3 has 14 residues. The ends were cut back, 8 bases at V and 4 bases at J, with 17 bases in the middle. The CDR3 loop reads CASPKGRGAYGYTF. CDR3 in DNA: TGTGCCAGCCCCAAGGGACGCGGGGCCTATGGCTACACCTTC.

The chain joins TRBV6-6 to TRBJ2-5; D is undetermined. Germline V gene sequence: CDR1 MNHNY, CDR2 SVGAGI (reference sequence). V was clipped by 0 bases and J by 5 bases, with 4 bases between them. This CDR3 contains 12 residues. The CDR3 loop reads CASSYSRETQYF. The CDR3, as DNA: TGTGCCAGCAGTTACTCGAGGGAGACCCAGTACTTC.